The 26 T cell receptor beta chains below all came from one sample that was sequenced in a study of blood T cell repertoires in COVID-19. Using immunoSEQ multiplex PCR, the repertoire was profiled, and TCRdb retains in-frame clones only, with some absent. The sample includes some 65,000 clones, 65% to 90% of them seen just once. The sequencing input was peripheral blood. All receptors come from a man aged 80 or over with acute or convalescent COVID-19.

The V call is TRBV6-5, the J call TRBJ2-7, with 13 bases that match TRBD2. The CDR3 has 15 residues. From germline, CDR1 is MNHEY and CDR2 SVGAGI. Trimming took 6 bases from V and 4 from J; bases not matched to a gene: 6. The CDR3 sequence is CASRRLAGGSYEQYF. CDR3 nucleotides: TGTGCCAGCAGGAGACTAGCGGGAGGTTCTTACGAGCAGTACTTC.

The chain employs TRBV30 and TRBJ2-3, with D tentatively TRBD2 (5 bases). V was cut by 3 bases and J by 1 base, with 8 bases left in between. Per the germline V gene, CDR1 is GTSNPN and CDR2 is SVGIG (reference sequence). This CDR3 is built from 13 residues. CDR3 loop: CAWRRSGTDTQYF. In DNA, the CDR3 is TGTGCCTGGAGACGTAGCGGCACAGATACGCAGTATTTT.

This chain connects TRBV19 to TRBJ1-2; a weak D match, TRBD1 (6 bases). Germline lookup yields CDR1 LNHDA and CDR2 SQIVND (reference sequence). The CDR3 extends over 14 amino acids. Deletions cut 3 bases from V and 6 bases from J, with 14 bases between. The CDR3 sequence: CASSIGGLRDGYTF. The DNA for the CDR3 is TGTGCCAGTAGTATCGGGGGGCTCCGGGATGGCTACACCTTC.

The table lists this clone with a count of one. The chain carries TRBV6-2 or TRBV6-3 and TRBJ2-7; D remains unclear. The CDR3 totals 15 residues. Trimming took off 5 bases at V and 1 base at J, with 15 bases between the two ends. Germline values: CDR1 MNHEY, CDR2 SVGEGT. Here the CDR3 reads CASSPLQYLSYEQYF. The CDR3, as DNA: TGTGCCAGCAGTCCGCTACAGTATCTTTCCTACGAGCAGTACTTC.

The chain couples TRBV19 to TRBJ1-2, with 8 positions matching TRBD1. V shed 4 bases, J shed 2 bases, and the junction held 6 bases outside the gene matches. Germline V gives CDR1 LNHDA, CDR2 SQIVND (reference sequence). The CDR3 length is 15 residues. The CDR3 region has the DNA TGTGCCAGTAGTAGTCAGGACAGGGTCAACTATGGCTACACCTTC. Translating gives CASSSQDRVNYGYTF.

The rearrangement uses TRBV7-2 and TRBJ2-3; D is perhaps TRBD2 (6 bases). This CDR3 contains 14 residues. The V gene's germline CDR1 is SGHTA and CDR2 FQGNSA. Trimming left V 1 base short and J 3 bases short, with 8 bases between. The CDR3 DNA follows: TGTGCCAGCAGCTTAGAACTAGCAACAGATACGCAGTATTTT. It codes for CASSLELATDTQYF.

The chain joins TRBV10-1 to TRBJ2-7; D is perhaps TRBD2 (7 bases). Germline assignment: CDR1 WNHNN and CDR2 SYGVQD (reference sequence). The V gene lost 3 bases and the J gene lost 5 bases, with 23 bases spanning the gap. This CDR3 region has 17 residues. This CDR3 reads CASSDPDWRGPRDEQYF. CDR3 coding DNA: TGCGCCAGCAGTGATCCAGACTGGCGGGGGCCCCGGGACGAGCAGTACTTC.

The rearrangement links TRBV24-1 to TRBJ1-5, with 7 bases lining up with TRBD1. Unmatched junction bases numbered 4, after V lost 3 bases and J lost 6 bases. The germline V gene encodes CDR1 KGHDR and CDR2 SFDVKD. The CDR3 runs to 14 residues. The CDR3 is CATSDTQGSQPQHF. The CDR3 coding sequence is TGTGCCACCAGTGATACACAGGGGAGTCAGCCCCAGCATTTT.

The rearrangement links TRBV7-8 to TRBJ1-1; weak D call: TRBD1 (5 bases). Trimming shortened V by 5 bases and J by 1 base, and 20 bases separated the two germline ends. This CDR3 has 17 amino acids. Germline loops: CDR1 SGHVS, CDR2 FQNEAQ. The CDR3 spells CASSPWTTVPSNTEAFF. The CDR3 nucleotides read TGTGCCAGCAGCCCTTGGACAACTGTTCCTTCGAACACTGAAGCTTTCTTT. Together with reference TRBV7-8 and TRBJ1-1, the CDR3 gives the full variable domain: GAGVSQSPRYKVAKRGQDVALRCDPISGHVSLFWYQQALGQGPEFLTYFQNEAQLDKSGLPSDRFFAERPEGSVSTLKIQRTQQEDSAVYLCASSPWTTVPSNTEAFFGQGTRLTVV.

The rearrangement links TRBV20-1 to TRBJ1-6, with D perhaps TRBD1 (6 bases). The CDR3 covers 15 residues. Germline CDR1 and CDR2: DFQATT and SNEGSKA (reference sequence). Trimming removed 3 bases at V and 10 bases at J, with 19 bases between. The CDR3 sequence is CSASQKPTGKSPLHF. Here the CDR3 DNA reads TGCAGTGCTAGTCAGAAACCCACAGGGAAATCACCCCTCCACTTT.

The chain uses TRBV2 and TRBJ2-5, with 10 bases that match TRBD2. After removal of 4 bases from V and 5 bases from J, the junction contained 7 bases not matched to a gene. Per the germline V gene, CDR1 is SNHLY and CDR2 is FYNNEI. The CDR3 length is 15 residues. CDR3 sequence (DNA): TGTGCCAGCAGTGTCCTAGCGGGAGCGTTGGAGACCCAGTACTTC. Translation: CASSVLAGALETQYF.

This chain joins TRBV7-9 and TRBJ2-7; 7 bases agree with TRBD2. CDR1 and CDR2 from the germline V gene are SEHNR and FQNEAQ (reference sequence). The CDR3 covers 15 residues. The trim removed 5 bases at V and 5 bases at J, leaving 12 bases unmatched. CDR3 in amino acids: CASSPRGGRVHEQYF. CDR3 bases: TGTGCCAGCAGCCCTAGGGGCGGGAGAGTCCACGAGCAGTACTTC.

The gene calls are TRBV12-3 or TRBV12-4 and TRBJ1-2; 8 nucleotides align to TRBD1. V shed 6 bases, J shed 4 bases, and the junction held 4 bases outside the gene matches. The CDR3 is 13 amino acids. DNA for the CDR3: TGTGCCAGCAGCACCGACAGGGGCTATGGCTACACCTTC. Its protein is CASSTDRGYGYTF.

The chain employs TRBV5-1 and TRBJ2-3, with D tentatively TRBD1 (5 bases). Germline CDR1 reads SGHRS; CDR2 reads YFSETQ. Trimming removed 4 bases from V and 0 bases from J, with 9 bases in between. The CDR3 is 14 residues long. The CDR3, as DNA: TGCGCCAGCAGCCTCGGACACAGCACAGATACGCAGTATTTT. Translation: CASSLGHSTDTQYF.

The chain recombines TRBV10-1 with TRBJ2-2, with TRBD1 matching over 10 bases. In germline, CDR1 is WNHNN, CDR2 SYGVQD (reference sequence). The trim removed 8 bases at V and 7 bases at J, leaving 7 bases unmatched. The CDR3 loop spans 14 amino acids. The chain's CDR3 is CASRRQGAGGELFF. The CDR3 DNA follows: TGCGCCAGCCGACGACAGGGGGCCGGCGGGGAGCTGTTTTTT.

The rearrangement uses TRBV20-1 and TRBJ2-5; D may be TRBD1 (6 bases). CDR3 size: 14 residues. V was trimmed by 3 bases and J by 5 bases, leaving 16 bases between them. CDR1 and CDR2 from the germline V gene are DFQATT and SNEGSKA (reference sequence). CDR3 in amino acids: CSASKQGLSETQYF. DNA for the CDR3: TGCAGTGCTAGTAAGCAGGGGTTGAGTGAGACCCAGTACTTC.

The J gene is TRBJ2-3, the V gene TRBV24-1, with a weak D call TRBD1 (5 bases). CDR1 is KGHDR, CDR2 SFDVKD, per germline. The V end lost 1 base, the J end lost 0 bases, and 10 bases lay between the germline ends. CDR3 length equals 16 residues. The CDR3 bases are TGTGCCACCAGTGATTTAGGGGTCAGTAGCACAGATACGCAGTATTTT. It translates to CATSDLGVSSTDTQYF.

J is TRBJ2-7 and V is TRBV10-3, with 11 bases that match TRBD2. Per the germline V gene, CDR1 is ENHRY and CDR2 is SYGVKD. The junction had 7 bases not matched to a gene; V was cut back by 6 bases and J by 3 bases. This CDR3 has 15 amino acids. CDR3 in DNA: TGTGCCATCAGCCGAGAACTAGCGGGAGTCTACGAGCAGTACTTC. It translates to CAISRELAGVYEQYF.

This chain links TRBV9 with TRBJ1-4; the D gene is possibly TRBD1 (5 bases). V was cut by 0 bases and J by 0 bases, with 12 bases left in between. From germline, CDR1 is SGDLS and CDR2 YYNGEE. There are 17 residues in the CDR3. The CDR3 sequence: CASSVGQNTATNEKLFF. The CDR3 nucleotides read TGTGCCAGCAGCGTAGGACAGAACACAGCAACTAATGAAAAACTGTTTTTT.

This chain connects TRBV28 to TRBJ1-5; no firm D call. Germline V gives CDR1 MDHEN, CDR2 SYDVKM. Trimming cost V 10 bases and J 3 bases, with 10 bases left between them. The CDR3 totals 12 residues. The CDR3 loop reads CATQLVNQPQHF. The CDR3, as DNA: TGTGCCACCCAACTAGTCAATCAGCCCCAGCATTTT.

A few counts support this clone. The chain is built from TRBV11-3 and TRBJ1-6; D gene unclear. Germline CDR1 reads SGHNT; CDR2 reads YENEEA. Deletions cut 7 bases from V and 3 bases from J, with 7 bases between. There are 13 residues in the CDR3. The CDR3 reads CASTRGYNSPLHF. The CDR3 DNA is TGTGCCAGCACCCGGGGCTATAATTCACCCCTCCACTTT.

The rearrangement joins TRBV4-2 to TRBJ1-5; 10 bases align to TRBD1. V shed 1 base and J 0 bases; nucleotides not matched to a gene: 6. The CDR3 loop spans 18 amino acids. Germline V lookup: CDR1 LGHNA, CDR2 YNFKEQ. The CDR3 loop reads CASSQGYGTGDSNQPQHF. The CDR3, as DNA: TGTGCCAGCAGCCAAGGCTACGGGACAGGGGATAGCAATCAGCCCCAGCATTTT.

The chain uses TRBV7-2 and TRBJ2-2; D is unclear. The CDR3 runs 14 residues. Trimming took off 1 base at V and 4 bases at J, with 7 bases between the two ends. Germline V gives CDR1 SGHTA, CDR2 FQGNSA. In DNA form, the CDR3 reads TGTGCCAGCAGCTTAGTGGCGGTCACCGGGGAGCTGTTTTTT. Translating it yields CASSLVAVTGELFF.

V is TRBV24-1 and J is TRBJ2-7; possibly TRBD1 for D (6 bases). Germline V gene data show CDR1 as KGHDR and CDR2 as SFDVKD. V gave up 5 bases and J gave up 5 bases, with 12 bases separating them. This CDR3 contains 13 residues. The CDR3 loop reads CATSARGRDEQYF. CDR3 DNA sequence: TGTGCCACCAGTGCCAGGGGTCGGGACGAGCAGTACTTC.

This clone is judged medium-sized. The sample has other DNA sequences that encode this CDR3 too. The chain recombines TRBV7-9 with TRBJ1-2; 9 bases fit TRBD1. From germline, CDR1 is SEHNR and CDR2 FQNEAQ (reference sequence). This CDR3 is 13 amino acids long. V gave up 5 bases and J gave up 6 bases; unmatched junction bases: 4. The CDR3 loop reads CASSLGTGNGYTF. The DNA of the CDR3 is TGTGCCAGCAGCCTGGGGACAGGGAATGGCTACACCTTC. Combining the CDR3 with reference TRBV7-9 and TRBJ1-2 gives the whole variable domain DTGVSQNPRHKITKRGQNVTFRCDPISEHNRLYWYRQTLGQGPEFLTYFQNEAQLEKSRLLSDRFSAERPKGSFSTLEIQRTEQGDSAMYLCASSLGTGNGYTFGSGTRLTVV.

The chain uses TRBV29-1 and TRBJ1-2; the D is unclear. Germline CDR1 SQVTM, CDR2 ANQGSEA. Between the trimmed V and J ends, which lost 4 bases and 13 bases, there was a span of 13 bases. CDR3 length: 10 amino acids. In DNA, the CDR3 is TGCAGCGTTGGAGATATTTACTTCACCTTC. As protein: CSVGDIYFTF.